This TCR beta chain is drawn from a study of shared clonotypes between healthy human individuals (TCRdb year 2020). Turning to the overall study: The cohort included three men and a couple of women between 18 and 49 years of age. To increase sequencing depth and limit assay-specific biases, TCR repertoire library preparation and sequencing were carried out by different laboratories using diverse techniques. Per donor, leukapheresis produced somewhere between about 0.8 and 9 billion PBMCs. Blood TCR repertoires of five healthy adults were deeply sequenced to estimate repertoire size and the extent of clonotype sharing between individuals. For each donor, CD4 naive and CD4 memory were each run on three plates, CD8 naive on two plates, and CD8 memory on one plate. What the work shows at the level of the full study, not this receptor alone: Sampling was limited to blood, and TCR repertoires in tissue likely differ from TCR repertoires in blood. Compared with non-shared clonotypes, clonotypes shared by all four sorted-subset donors had higher generation probabilities. Even with the large sequencing depth, rarefaction of the sorted-subset datasets indicated that sequencing was incomplete. Pairwise subsampling indicated that sequencing depth was expected to affect the degree of clonotype sharing among donors. The small number of donors limited the genetic and exposure-history diversity represented. Across four donors, roughly 5% of naive CD4, roughly 3.4% of naive CD8, about 2.3% of memory CD4, and roughly 0.41% of memory CD8 clonotypes were shared. Estimated clonotype richness was generally larger for naive than for memory subsets.

Using the deep immunoSEQ assay, TCR CDR3 regions were amplified from genomic DNA by multiplex PCR. Extracted genomic DNA from each cell subset was spread evenly across all wells of several immunoSEQ 96-well plates, with each plate serving as a replicate. For sorted subsets, each replicate PCR was loaded with about 0.2 ug genomic DNA, equivalent to roughly 30,000 T cell genomes. Purified libraries were measured with a Qubit 3.0 fluorometer, size-checked on a Bioanalyzer 2100, and measured again with the KAPA Library Quantification kit. Each immunoSEQ 96-well plate was sequenced on its own single-read 150-cycle Illumina NextSeq 550 flow cell. Processing in the source paper ran as follows. Because the immunoSEQ output held only junctional sequences and lacked quality scores, the filtering could not match the filtering applied to full-length reads. Sequences were annotated with PyIR, a Python wrapper for IgBLAST v1.9, using IMGT germline references to assign V/J genes and CDR3. Reads were filtered out if the reads had weak V/J assignments (E-value above 1e-6), no CDR3, stop codons, out-of-frame junctions, or ambiguous translated residues. V3J clonotypes were defined by identical inferred V gene, J gene, and CDR3 amino acid sequence. The percentage overlap between two repertoires was calculated by dividing the number of shared unique clonotypes by the size of the smaller repertoire. RTK rarefaction, the Chao1 estimator, and Recon v2.1 estimates of unobserved clonotypes were used to assess repertoire richness. Generation probabilities for all TCRbeta clonotypes obtained by the gDNA method from a handful of donors were computed using OLGA. TCRdb provides this immuneACCESS table in a form limited to in-frame rearrangements. Some clones are lacking; in checked studies, under half of them reflect an unresolved V gene, and why the rest are absent is not known. V and J calls and clone size are those listed in that table; D and trimming were worked out from the DNA. The sample table shows around 2,000,000 clones, and roughly 94% are seen once. 0.13% of the sample comes from the top ten.

V is reduced by 10 bases and J by 4 bases, leaving a spacing of 16 bases between them. There are 13 amino acids in the CDR3, from cysteine to phenylalanine inclusive. Only the CDR3 region is kept as DNA, spanning 39 bases read in frame from base 1. Reading the germline V gene gives CDR1 MNHEY and CDR2 SVGAGI. In regard to this clone: It has no known antigen specificity. No base quality information exists; no much larger clone differs at one position.

The donors were healthy, HIV-negative adults who had no recently reported acute infections or vaccinations. Only Caucasian adults living in Nashville, Tennessee, USA were represented among the donors. Magnetic negative selection was used to enrich CD4+ T cells, after which naive cells were positively selected on CD45RA and the negative fraction became the memory subset. Blood was collected by leukapheresis, and PBMCs were isolated by Ficoll-Histopaque density gradient centrifugation and then cryopreserved in liquid nitrogen vapor phase. Analytical flow cytometry was used to check the purity and quantity of each magnetically sorted T cell population. From each sorted fraction, genomic DNA was isolated and quantified by UV absorbance on a Nanodrop 2000c.

Recombination connected TRBV6-5 to TRBJ1-1; the best D guess is TRBD1, with 6 bases matching. The sequencing sample was made of naive CD4+ T cells sorted from blood. The cell subset or site label of this sample denotes: CD45RA+ positively selected. The sequence was obtained from a man aged 18 to 30 in good health. The CDR3 region reads CATTRGGGTEAFF. The DNA sequence is TGTGCCACCACGCGAGGGGGGGGCACTGAAGCTTTCTTT.